Below are 20 T cell receptor beta chains sequenced from a single sample in a study of shared clonotypes between healthy human individuals. The data were produced by immunoSEQ multiplex PCR, yet TCRdb's version contains in-frame clones alone and is incomplete. The sample lists about a million clones; 70% to 80% were seen once. The material sequenced was memory CD4+ T cells sorted from blood. The subset was: CD45RA-negative fraction. The receptor set was obtained from a man aged 18 to 29 in good health.

The rearrangement links TRBV6-6 to TRBJ2-7; weak D call: TRBD2 (5 bases). Germline CDR1 MNHNY, CDR2 SVGAGI (reference sequence). This CDR3 spans 14 amino acids. Trimming stripped 4 bases from V and 2 bases from J, with 12 bases between. The CDR3 DNA reads TGTGCCAGCAGTTCGACAACTAGTCCCTACGAGCAGTACTTC. Translation: CASSSTTSPYEQYF.

This chain uses TRBV10-3 with TRBJ2-3; TRBD1 matches at 9 bases. The junction had 13 bases not matched to a gene; V was cut back by 3 bases and J by 6 bases. The CDR3 totals 17 residues. Germline loops: CDR1 ENHRY, CDR2 SYGVKD. CDR3 sequence (DNA): TGTGCCATCAGTGATGCTGGACAGGGGCTTCCACGGGATACGCAGTATTTT. Its protein is CAISDAGQGLPRDTQYF.

CDR3 residues: CASSPPSSGPPYEQYF. Here the CDR3 DNA reads TGTGCCAGCTCACCACCATCCAGCGGGCCCCCCTACGAGCAGTACTTC. The chain recombines TRBV18 with TRBJ2-7, with a weak D call TRBD2 (6 bases). The V gene lost 0 bases and the J gene lost 2 bases, with 14 bases spanning the gap. Germline CDR1 and CDR2: KGHSH and LQKENI. The length of the CDR3 is 16 residues.

V gene TRBV9 combines with J gene TRBJ2-6; TRBD2 aligns across 7 bases. V lost 0 bases, J lost 1 base, and 4 bases stayed unmatched. The CDR3 sequence is 17 residues long. Germline V lookup: CDR1 SGDLS, CDR2 YYNGEE. The CDR3 sequence is CASSVEGRGSGANVLTF. CDR3 DNA: TGTGCCAGCAGCGTAGAGGGGCGGGGGTCTGGGGCCAACGTCCTGACTTTC.

V usage is TRBV6-1 and J usage is TRBJ2-4, with D possibly matching TRBD1 (6 bases). CDR1 is MNHNS, CDR2 SASEGT, per germline. Trimming took 1 base from V and 2 from J, leaving 9 bases between them. The CDR3 extends over 15 amino acids. CDR3 loop: CASSEGRGTKNIQYF. The CDR3 DNA reads as TGTGCCAGCAGTGAAGGCAGGGGAACCAAAAACATTCAGTACTTC.

The chain couples TRBV28 to TRBJ1-2, with D uncertain. The V and J ends lost 6 bases and 6 bases respectively, with 8 bases between them. The CDR3 covers 11 residues. Germline CDR1 MDHEN, CDR2 SYDVKM. CDR3 in amino acids: CASRNVDGYTF. The CDR3 DNA reads TGTGCCAGCAGGAACGTGGATGGCTACACCTTC.

V gene TRBV11-2 combines with J gene TRBJ2-5; D possibly matches TRBD1 or TRBD2 (6 bases each). This CDR3 comprises 18 residues. CDR1 and CDR2 (germline): SGHAT, FQNNGV. V dropped 0 bases and J dropped 4 bases, with 21 bases sitting between them. CDR3 sequence: CASSLDRGGLGGGETQYF. The CDR3 DNA reads as TGTGCCAGCAGCTTAGATCGTGGGGGCCTGGGAGGAGGAGAGACCCAGTACTTC.

This clone appeared a few times. V gene TRBV4-1 combines with J gene TRBJ2-3; 7 bases align to TRBD2. V was clipped by 0 bases and J by 5 bases; unmatched bases: 8. From germline, CDR1 is MGHRA and CDR2 YSYEKL. The CDR3 has 16 amino acids. This CDR3 reads CASSQDWGGMRDTQYF. The CDR3 DNA is TGCGCCAGCAGCCAAGATTGGGGGGGTATGAGAGATACGCAGTATTTT.

With respect to this clone: It may be a read error: a sequence one base away is much more abundant. The V and J genes are TRBV6-5 and TRBJ2-7; TRBD1 matches 7 bases. V shed 6 bases, J shed 2 bases, and the junction held 10 bases outside the gene matches. The germline V gene has CDR1 MNHEY and CDR2 SVGAGI. The CDR3 runs to 15 residues. The CDR3 nucleotides read TGTGCCAGCAGAGTGACAGGGTTAGCCCCCTACGAGCAGTACTTC. As protein: CASRVTGLAPYEQYF.

This clone showed up just a few times. The V call is TRBV19, the J call TRBJ1-5; 12 bases align to TRBD1. The CDR3 loop spans 17 amino acids. V was clipped by 3 bases and J by 3 bases; unmatched bases: 6. Germline CDR1 reads LNHDA; CDR2 reads SQIVND (reference sequence). CDR3 bases: TGTGCCAGTAGTATCGGGACAGGGGGCGCTTACAATCAGCCCCAGCATTTT. It translates to CASSIGTGGAYNQPQHF.

V gene TRBV7-2 combines with J gene TRBJ1-2, with TRBD1 identical over 8 bases. The V and J ends lost 7 bases and 1 base, in that order; junction bases with no gene match: 5. Germline V gene data show CDR1 as SGHTA and CDR2 as FQGNSA. The CDR3 extends over 14 amino acids. The CDR3 loop is CASNQGASNYGYTF. CDR3 in DNA: TGTGCCAGCAACCAGGGGGCTAGTAACTATGGCTACACCTTC.

This clone was recorded a few times. CDR3 DNA: TGTGCCAGTAGTACTTCCCGGGGAGACTACGAGCAGTACTTC. This translates into CASSTSRGDYEQYF. The chain employs TRBV19 and TRBJ2-7; D possibly corresponds to TRBD2 (5 bases). The V end was cut by 4 bases, the J end by 3 bases, with 13 bases between. CDR3 size: 14 residues. Germline V gene sequence: CDR1 LNHDA, CDR2 SQIVND (reference sequence).

The rearrangement links TRBV18 to TRBJ2-7, with unresolved D. The ends were cut back, 4 bases at V and 3 bases at J, with 10 bases in the middle. Germline V gives CDR1 KGHSH, CDR2 LQKENI. The CDR3 extends over 13 amino acids. As DNA, the CDR3 is TGTGCCAGCTCACAGGGTTCCGGCTACGAGCAGTACTTC. Encoded protein: CASSQGSGYEQYF.

The chain carries TRBV10-1 and TRBJ2-5; 8 nucleotides align to TRBD1. The junction had 6 bases not matched to a gene; V was cut back by 0 bases and J by 3 bases. The CDR3 runs 16 residues. Germline-derived CDR1 and CDR2 are WNHNN and SYGVQD (reference sequence). DNA of the CDR3: TGCGCCAGCAGTGAGTCGAGGACAGGGTCGGAAGAGACCCAGTACTTC. Translating it yields CASSESRTGSEETQYF.

This clone was recorded a few times. This rearrangement joins TRBV5-5 to TRBJ1-5; D unclear. Trimming pared 0 bases from V and 9 bases from J, leaving 13 bases between. The V gene's germline CDR1 is SGHKS and CDR2 YYEKEE (reference sequence). The CDR3 length is 14 residues. CDR3: CASSLDSGYRPQHF. The CDR3 DNA follows: TGTGCCAGCAGCTTGGACTCGGGATATCGGCCCCAGCATTTT. Looking up the rest from reference TRBV5-5 and TRBJ1-5 gives the full variable domain: DAGVTQSPTHLIKTRGQQVTLRCSPISGHKSVSWYQQVLGQGPQFIFQYYEKEERGRGNFPDRFSARQFPNYSSELNVNALLLGDSALYLCASSLDSGYRPQHFGDGTRLSIL.

This clone was observed a single time. V gene TRBV7-2 combines with J gene TRBJ1-2; D unclear. The germline V and J ends were trimmed by 0 bases and 4 bases, with 9 bases remaining between them. CDR1 is SGHTA, CDR2 FQGNSA, per germline. CDR3 length: 14 residues. The CDR3 here is CASSLAQIPYGYTF. DNA of the CDR3: TGTGCCAGCAGCTTAGCCCAGATCCCCTATGGCTACACCTTC.

This rearrangement joins TRBV9 to TRBJ2-2; the D gene is possibly TRBD1 (5 bases). The V end lost 1 base, the J end lost 4 bases, and 14 bases lay between the germline ends. In germline, CDR1 is SGDLS, CDR2 YYNGEE. The CDR3 runs 16 residues. The CDR3 nucleotides read TGTGCCAGCAGCGTAAGTTCCAGGGTTAGCACCGGGGAGCTGTTTTTT. This sequence encodes CASSVSSRVSTGELFF.

CDR3 residues: CATRWYEGYNEQFF. In DNA form, the CDR3 reads TGCGCCACTCGGTGGTACGAGGGGTACAATGAGCAGTTCTTC. This chain links TRBV10-2 with TRBJ2-1; the D call may be TRBD1 or TRBD2 (5 bases each). Trimming took off 10 bases at V and 4 bases at J, with 17 bases between the two ends. Germline V lookup: CDR1 WSHSY, CDR2 SAAADI. This CDR3 has 14 residues.

This clone was recorded a few times. The genes are TRBV4-2 and TRBJ1-4; tentatively, D is TRBD1 (6 bases). Trimming pared 2 bases from V and 0 bases from J, leaving 13 bases between. The CDR3 covers 17 residues. Germline-derived CDR1 and CDR2 are LGHNA and YNFKEQ. The CDR3 sequence: CASSQLRDRTTNEKLFF. The CDR3 coding sequence is TGTGCCAGCAGCCAACTCCGCGACAGGACAACTAATGAAAAACTGTTTTTT.

Details on this clone: Other DNA sequences of this sample code for an identical CDR3. The gene calls are TRBV30 and TRBJ1-2, with D unclear. The CDR3 is made up of 13 amino acids. Germline V lookup: CDR1 GTSNPN, CDR2 SVGIG (reference sequence). The V and J ends lost 0 bases and 4 bases respectively, with 9 bases between them. CDR3 sequence: CAWSVGSSYGYTF. In nucleotides, the CDR3 is TGTGCCTGGAGTGTCGGTTCGTCCTATGGCTACACCTTC.